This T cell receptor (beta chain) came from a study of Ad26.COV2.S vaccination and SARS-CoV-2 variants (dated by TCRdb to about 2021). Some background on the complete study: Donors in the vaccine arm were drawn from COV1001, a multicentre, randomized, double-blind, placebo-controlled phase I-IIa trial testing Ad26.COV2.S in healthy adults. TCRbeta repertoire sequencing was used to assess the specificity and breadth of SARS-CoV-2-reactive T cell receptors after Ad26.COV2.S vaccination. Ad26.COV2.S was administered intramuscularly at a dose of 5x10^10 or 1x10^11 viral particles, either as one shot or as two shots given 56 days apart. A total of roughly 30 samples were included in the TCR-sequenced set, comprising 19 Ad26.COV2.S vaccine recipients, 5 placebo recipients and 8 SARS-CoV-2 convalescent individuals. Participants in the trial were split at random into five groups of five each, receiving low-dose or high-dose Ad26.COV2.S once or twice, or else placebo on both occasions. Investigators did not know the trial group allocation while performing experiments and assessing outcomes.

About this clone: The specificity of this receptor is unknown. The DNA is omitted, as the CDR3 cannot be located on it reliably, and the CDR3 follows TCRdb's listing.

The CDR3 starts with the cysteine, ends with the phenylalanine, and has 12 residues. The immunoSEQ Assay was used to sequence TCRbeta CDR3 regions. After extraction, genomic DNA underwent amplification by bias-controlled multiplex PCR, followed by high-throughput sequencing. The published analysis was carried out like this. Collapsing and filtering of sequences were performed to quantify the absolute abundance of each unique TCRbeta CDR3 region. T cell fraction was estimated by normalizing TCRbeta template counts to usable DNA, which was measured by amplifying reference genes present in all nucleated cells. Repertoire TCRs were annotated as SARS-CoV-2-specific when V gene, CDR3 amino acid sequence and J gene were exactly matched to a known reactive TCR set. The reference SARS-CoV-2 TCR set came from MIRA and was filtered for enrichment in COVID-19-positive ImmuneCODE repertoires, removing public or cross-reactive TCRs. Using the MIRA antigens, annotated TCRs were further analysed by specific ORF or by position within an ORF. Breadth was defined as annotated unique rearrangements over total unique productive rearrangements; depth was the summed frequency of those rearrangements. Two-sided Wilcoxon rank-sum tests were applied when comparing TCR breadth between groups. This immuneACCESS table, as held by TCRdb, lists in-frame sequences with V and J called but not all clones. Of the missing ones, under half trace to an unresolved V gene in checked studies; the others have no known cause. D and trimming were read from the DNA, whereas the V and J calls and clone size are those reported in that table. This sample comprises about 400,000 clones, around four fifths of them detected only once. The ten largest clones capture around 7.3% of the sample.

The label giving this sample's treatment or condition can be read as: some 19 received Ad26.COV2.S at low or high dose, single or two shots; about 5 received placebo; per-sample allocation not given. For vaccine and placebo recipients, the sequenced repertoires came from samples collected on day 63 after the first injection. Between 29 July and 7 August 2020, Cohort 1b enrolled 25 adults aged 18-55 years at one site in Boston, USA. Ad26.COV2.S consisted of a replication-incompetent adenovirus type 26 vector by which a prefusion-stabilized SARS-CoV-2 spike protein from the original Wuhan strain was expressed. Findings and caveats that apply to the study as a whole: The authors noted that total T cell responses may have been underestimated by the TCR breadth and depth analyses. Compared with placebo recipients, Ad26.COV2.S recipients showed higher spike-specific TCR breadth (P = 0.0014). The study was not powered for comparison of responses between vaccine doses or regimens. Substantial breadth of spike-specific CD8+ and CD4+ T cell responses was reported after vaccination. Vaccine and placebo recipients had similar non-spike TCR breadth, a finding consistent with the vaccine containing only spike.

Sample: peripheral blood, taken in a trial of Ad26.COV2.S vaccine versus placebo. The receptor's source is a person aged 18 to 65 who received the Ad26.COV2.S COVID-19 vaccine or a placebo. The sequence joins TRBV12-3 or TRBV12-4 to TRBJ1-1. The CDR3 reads CASSFLETEAFF.